This T cell receptor (beta chain) was observed in a study of T cell repertoires in cytomegalovirus infection. As for the study in general: CMV epitopes used comprised recently identified HLA-C-restricted ones and well-studied HLA-B-restricted ones. Based on public TCR beta signatures, there were indications of CMV infection and of a matching HLA type. Regarding the study as a whole: HLA-C-restricted CMV-specific TCR beta clonotypes were dominant in the ex vivo response.

TCRdb processed the reads anew with MiXCR; each CDR3 protein has one entry. Of about 770,000 distinct CDR3 sequences in the sample, almost 30% were seen once. In germline, CDR1 is KGHDR, CDR2 SFDVKD. The CDR3 is 13 residues long. The germline V and J ends were trimmed by 4 bases and 4 bases, with 9 bases remaining between them. Note on this clonotype: Its antigen is not known.

The sample was cultured CD8+ T cells from PBMCs, taken from culture after CMV antigen stimulation. This receptor was taken from a human donor in good health (CMV status not recorded). Some clones in this sample may be carry-over from other donors' samples. The chain employs TRBV24-1 and TRBJ2-5; possibly TRBD1 for D (5 bases). The CDR3 is CATSDRAGETQYF. The CDR3 bases are TGTGCCACCAGTGACAGGGCAGGAGAGACCCAGTACTTC.